This TCR beta chain was profiled in a study of tumour-infiltrating T cells in Burkitt lymphoma (dated by TCRdb to the early 2020s). Regarding the study in general: When TCR repertoire data were correlated with clinical outcome, productive clonality turned out to predict both overall and progression-free survival, independent of established prognosticators, age at diagnosis among them.

Libraries were prepared through the immunoSEQ multiplex PCR assay. The table was pulled from immuneACCESS by TCRdb, which kept in-frame rearrangements only. Such tables lose some clones; where checked, under half of the loss comes from unresolved V genes, and the rest has no known cause. In this sample the table shows some 5,100 clones, approximately 15% of which occur a single time. The ten largest clones add up to roughly an eighth of the sample. The CDR3 contains 13 residues, cysteine and phenylalanine counted. Left in the record is the CDR3 DNA by itself, 39 bases read in frame from the first base. V loses 0 bases of germline sequence and J loses 1 base, and the interval between the two ends is 4 bases. CDR1 and CDR2 are read off the germline V gene as SGHTS and YDEGEE. This clone was counted only a few times. Its recognized antigen is unknown. Base qualities are missing; no much larger clone stands one base away.

Material for sequencing was tumor tissue. The chain uses TRBV5-8 and TRBJ1-1; the D gene is not confidently resolved. The receptor was derived from a human donor with diffuse large B-cell lymphoma. This receptor carries the CDR3 CASSLAQNTEAFF. The nucleotide sequence is TGTGCCAGCAGCTTGGCCCAGAACACTGAAGCTTTCTTT.